This T cell receptor (beta chain) emerged from a study of T cell repertoires in cytomegalovirus infection. Study-level information: Recently identified HLA-C-restricted CMV epitopes and well-studied HLA-B-restricted CMV epitopes were used by the study. It was the public TCR beta signatures that indicated both CMV infection and matching HLA type. Findings of the study overall: What dominated the ex vivo response were HLA-C-restricted CMV-specific TCR beta clonotypes.

A word on this clonotype: Its antigen is not identified.

The V segment lost 2 bases and the J segment 1 base; nucleotides outside the gene matches: 11. CDR3 length: 18 residues. Germline V gives CDR1 ENHRY, CDR2 SYGVKD. MiXCR, applied by TCRdb to the reads, yields one record per CDR3 protein. The profile shows about a million distinct CDR3 sequences, roughly 30% of them singletons. This TCR came from a human donor in good health (CMV status not recorded). Some clones in this sample may be carry-over from other donors' samples. The chain employs TRBV10-3 and TRBJ1-2, with TRBD1 identical over 9 bases. The sequences come from cultured CD8+ T cells from PBMCs, collected from culture after CMV antigen stimulation. CDR3 sequence (DNA): TGTGCCATCAGTGAGAACCTCCCGGGACAGGGTGATAACTATGGCTACACCTTC. Its protein is CAISENLPGQGDNYGYTF.